This TCR beta chain was recovered during a study of T cell repertoires in ileal Crohn's disease (dated by TCRdb to the late 2010s). General notes on the study: The median duration of disease was 6 to 10 years, and at the time of surgery roughly 36% of patients were active smokers. Every patient underwent surgery because of a complication, which was stricturing disease in approximately 61% of cases and penetrating disease in about 39%. About half of the patients received postoperative therapy: under 13 received thiopurines and 15 to 20 received anti-TNF agents. M0 samples consisted of biopsies taken from the inflamed part of the ileum in the surgical resection specimen. For commercial TCRB immunosequencing, approximately 460 nanograms of biopsy DNA were submitted for each sample. The TCR repertoire was analysed in approximately 61 patients with Crohn's disease drawn from a prospective multicentre cohort. The study ran alongside a multicentre cohort designed to identify predictors of early endoscopic recurrence after ileocolonic resection. Endoscopic postoperative recurrence was defined by a Rutgeerts score above i0. The study sequenced approximately 150 mucosal samples from 57 patients, taken at several locations on the surgical specimen and at postoperative endoscopy. General findings and caveats noted by the study authors: Compared with CD4 T cells, sorted CD8 T cells held more high-frequency clones, which suggests that the mucosal expansions were mostly CD8. Higher high-frequency clone percentages at surgery were associated with endoscopic recurrence; all patients with clonality above 26.8% (18/57) had recurrence. Patients who were active smokers at surgery had a significantly higher proportion of clonal expansions than non-smokers (roughly 24% vs 19%, p=0.02). Mucosal CD4 and CD8 T cells were sorted and sequenced only in a subgroup of patients, whose size was not stated.

As encoded in the germline V gene, CDR1 is SGHTA while CDR2 is FQGNSA. Measured from the cysteine to the phenylalanine, the CDR3 is 17 residues long. The only DNA kept is the CDR3, 51 bases in frame from the first base. After removal of 5 bases from V and 3 bases from J, the junction retains 10 bases not matched to a gene. Libraries came from the immunoSEQ multiplex PCR assay. Adaptive Biotechnology amplified the CDR3 regions from genomic DNA with a two-step multiplex PCR designed to control amplification bias. Primers covering every V and J gene segment were used in the first PCR, while barcodes and Illumina adapters were added in the second PCR. An Illumina instrument was used to sequence the CDR3 libraries. The published analysis was carried out like this. The analysis used both the pipelines supplied by the vendor and custom analysis of the raw data in R/Bioconductor with R version 3.3.0. Clonality, which ranges from 0 to 1, was calculated as the inverse of the normalised Shannon entropy across all productive clones. High-frequency clones were defined as the share of the repertoire occupied by the top 100 clones, with only clones passing a 95% confidence test being retained. Repertoire diversity was measured with the Simpson index, and overlap between samples was measured with the Morisita-Horn index. In its TCRdb copy, this immuneACCESS table keeps in-frame sequences only and misses some clones. Where compared with another copy, unresolved V genes explain less than half of these, and the others have no known cause. That table supplies the V and J calls and clone size; D and trimming were determined from the DNA. For this sample there are about 14,000 clones; less than 85% appear just once. Clones ranked in the top ten supply approximately 15% of the sample.

Per the publication, the time point label means: inflamed ileum from the surgical specimen. Adults with ileal or ileocolonic Crohn's disease and an indication for ileocolonic resection were eligible for inclusion. Whole ileal mucosal biopsies were stored frozen at -80°C before DNA extraction. Genomic DNA was extracted from frozen whole biopsies using a TRizol-based method and was quantified with a NanoDrop 2000 spectrophotometer. In regard to this clone: The antigen it binds to is not known. No quality values exist for individual bases; no much larger clone is one base distant.

Sequencing was carried out using ileal tissue. This TCR derives from an adult with Crohn's disease. The chain employs TRBV7-2 and TRBJ2-2; 9 bases in the junction line up with TRBD1. The DNA reads as follows: TGTGCCAGCAGCCCCCCGGGACAGGGTTCTTACACCGGGGAGCTGTTTTTT. Its protein is CASSPPGQGSYTGELFF.